This T cell receptor (beta chain) was recovered during a study of T-cell reconstitution after alpha-beta-depleted transplantation in children (dated by TCRdb to 2016 to 2017). About the study as a whole: Using TCR repertoire profiling, the study quantitatively followed how T-cell immune reconstitution unfolded in children after TCRalphabeta/CD19-depleted allogeneic hematopoietic cell transplantation. The full study reports these points: The frequencies of hyperexpanded clones fell over the following months, and after one year, T-cell counts and TCRbeta diversity were mostly attributed to newly produced T cells. The high TCRbeta diversity at day 60 in some patients was ascribed to recipient T cells and intrathymic progenitors that had survived conditioning. The apparently early recovery of alphabetaT-cell counts about two months after transplant reportedly depended on only several hundred rapidly expanded clones that came from non-depleted graft cells.

The sample's treatment or condition label, in plain terms: allogeneic hematopoietic cell transplantation with graft depleted of TCRalphabeta T cells and CD19 B cells. TCRalphabeta/CD19-depleted allogeneic hematopoietic cell grafts were given to the transplant recipients, all of whom were children. To prepare the library, PCR was applied. The instrument was an Illumina HiSeq 2500. To normalize quantification of the TCRbeta repertoire, the TCR libraries were built with molecular barcoding that relied on unique molecular identifiers. TCRdb reanalyzed the raw reads on its own, using fastp at Q25 for trimming and MiXCR for clone calling, and kept in-frame beta chains. Records with the same CDR3 protein are collapsed into one entry carrying the most frequent genes and DNA. The sample table lists some 300,000 distinct CDR3 sequences, over 7% of them with a count of one. The top ten hold around 9.8% of the sample.

In its sample, this clonotype was seen many times. Its recognized antigen is unknown. Base qualities are not recorded, but no much larger clone differs from it by a single base. Material: peripheral blood, obtained 360 days after TCRalphabeta/CD19-depleted stem cell transplant. The receptor was isolated from a female patient under 10 years old who had a stem cell transplant for Fanconi anemia, so the T cells may come from the graft donor.

For the CDR3, the sequence is CASSLAFGGTDTQYF. The nucleotides read TGTGCCAGCAGCTTAGCATTCGGAGGCACAGATACGCAGTATTTT. The chain joins TRBV7-6 to TRBJ2-3, with no confidently assigned D gene. The CDR3 runs 15 amino acids, cysteine and phenylalanine included. CDR3 DNA is the only sequence kept; it has 45 bases, read in frame from the first base. Trimming removed 0 bases from V and 1 base from J, leaving 8 bases between the germline ends. The germline V gene sets CDR1 to SGHVS and CDR2 to FNYEAQ.